The sequence of this TCR beta chain was determined in a study of T cell changes during pregnancy in multiple sclerosis. The CDR3 is made up of 16 amino acids. J lost 7 bases, V lost 4 bases, and 16 bases had no gene match. Germline V gene data show CDR1 as SGHRS and CDR2 as YFSETQ. Libraries were prepared by immunoSEQ multiplex PCR; TCRdb keeps only in-frame clonotypes and omits some of them. The repertoire holds 55,000 to 95,000 clones, with more than 90% as singletons. V is TRBV5-1 and J is TRBJ2-7; 8 nucleotides align to TRBD1. The clonotype was recovered from a female donor in good health, enrolled as a control in a pregnancy study. Specimen: peripheral blood, collected in the second trimester of pregnancy. The CDR3 region has the DNA TGCGCCAGCAGCCCGACTATCAGGGGGCCGGCGGGGGAGCAGTACTTC. Its translation is CASSPTIRGPAGEQYF.